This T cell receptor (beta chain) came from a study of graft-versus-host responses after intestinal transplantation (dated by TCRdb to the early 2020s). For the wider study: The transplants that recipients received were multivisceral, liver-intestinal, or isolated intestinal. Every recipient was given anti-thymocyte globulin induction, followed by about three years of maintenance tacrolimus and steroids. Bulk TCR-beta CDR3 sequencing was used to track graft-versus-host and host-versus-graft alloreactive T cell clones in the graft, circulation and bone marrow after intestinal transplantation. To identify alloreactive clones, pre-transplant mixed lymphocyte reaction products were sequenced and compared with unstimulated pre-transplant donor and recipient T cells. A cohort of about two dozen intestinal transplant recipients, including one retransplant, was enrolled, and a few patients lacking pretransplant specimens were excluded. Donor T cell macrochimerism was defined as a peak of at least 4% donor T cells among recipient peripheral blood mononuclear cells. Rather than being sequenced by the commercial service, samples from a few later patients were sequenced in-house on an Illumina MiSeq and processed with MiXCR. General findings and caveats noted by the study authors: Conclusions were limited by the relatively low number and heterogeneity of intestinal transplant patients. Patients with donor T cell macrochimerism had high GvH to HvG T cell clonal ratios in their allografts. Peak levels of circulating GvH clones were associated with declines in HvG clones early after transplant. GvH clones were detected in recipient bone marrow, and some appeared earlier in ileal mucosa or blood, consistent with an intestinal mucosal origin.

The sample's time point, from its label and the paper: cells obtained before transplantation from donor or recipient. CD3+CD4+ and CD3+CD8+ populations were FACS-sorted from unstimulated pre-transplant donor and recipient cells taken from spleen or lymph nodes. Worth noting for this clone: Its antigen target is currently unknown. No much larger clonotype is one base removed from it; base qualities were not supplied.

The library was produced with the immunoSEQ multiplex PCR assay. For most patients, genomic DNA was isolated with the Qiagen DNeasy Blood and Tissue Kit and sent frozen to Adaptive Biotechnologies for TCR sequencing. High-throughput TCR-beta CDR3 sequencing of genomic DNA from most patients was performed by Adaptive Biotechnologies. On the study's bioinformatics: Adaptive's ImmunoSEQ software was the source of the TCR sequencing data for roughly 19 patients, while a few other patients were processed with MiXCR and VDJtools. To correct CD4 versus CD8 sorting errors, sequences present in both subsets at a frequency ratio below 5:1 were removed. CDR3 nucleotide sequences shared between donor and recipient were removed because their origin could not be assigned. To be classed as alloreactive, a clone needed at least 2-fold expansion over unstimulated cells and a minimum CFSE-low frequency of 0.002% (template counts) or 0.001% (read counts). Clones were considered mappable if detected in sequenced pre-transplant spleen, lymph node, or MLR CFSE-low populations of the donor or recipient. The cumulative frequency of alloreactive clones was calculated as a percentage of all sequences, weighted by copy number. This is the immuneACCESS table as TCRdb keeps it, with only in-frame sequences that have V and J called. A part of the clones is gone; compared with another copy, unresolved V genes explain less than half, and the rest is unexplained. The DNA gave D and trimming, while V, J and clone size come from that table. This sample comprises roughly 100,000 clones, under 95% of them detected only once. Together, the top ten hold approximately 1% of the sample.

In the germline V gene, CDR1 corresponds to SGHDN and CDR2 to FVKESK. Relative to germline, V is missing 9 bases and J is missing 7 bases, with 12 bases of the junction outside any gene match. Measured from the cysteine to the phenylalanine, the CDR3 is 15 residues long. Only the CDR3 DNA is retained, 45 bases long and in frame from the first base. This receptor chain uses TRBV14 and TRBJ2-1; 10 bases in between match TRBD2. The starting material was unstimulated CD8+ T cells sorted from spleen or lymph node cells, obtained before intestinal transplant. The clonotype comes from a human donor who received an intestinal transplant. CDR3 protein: CASRGSGGAGNEQFF. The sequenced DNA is TGTGCCAGTCGAGGCAGCGGGGGGGCCGGGAATGAGCAGTTCTTC.